This T cell receptor (beta chain) came from a study of cytomegalovirus exposure and HLA in healthy donors. Study-level background: A preliminary data release comprised 70 million to 95 million unique TCRs obtained from HLA-typed donors. Study-level results: Most of the TCR beta V segments (in an earlier analysis) were productive either about 90% or about 30% of the time.

Germline lookup yields CDR1 SEHNR and CDR2 FQNEAQ (reference sequence). The length of the CDR3 is 11 residues. The ends were cut back, 5 bases at V and 8 bases at J, with 9 bases in the middle. The sample holds a few counts of this clone. The antigen remains unidentified. Vbeta (60) and Jbeta (13) primers were used in the PCR. Repertoires were generated with immunoSEQ multiplex PCR, while TCRdb's copy carries only in-frame clones and drops some. The sample shows around 150,000 clones, about 61% of them seen only once. This clonotype originated in a woman aged 40-49 years in good health and CMV-seronegative. Sequenced material: PBMCs. The chain carries TRBV7-9 and TRBJ1-2; D is perhaps TRBD1 (5 bases). CDR3 sequence reads: CASSTRQGYTF. The DNA for the CDR3 is TGTGCCAGCAGCACCAGACAGGGCTACACCTTC.